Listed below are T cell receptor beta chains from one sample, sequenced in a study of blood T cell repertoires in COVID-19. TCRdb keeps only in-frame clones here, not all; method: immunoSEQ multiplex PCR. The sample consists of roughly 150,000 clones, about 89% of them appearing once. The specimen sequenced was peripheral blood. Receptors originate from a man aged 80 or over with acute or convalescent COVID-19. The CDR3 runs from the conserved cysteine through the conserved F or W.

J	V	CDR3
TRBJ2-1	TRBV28	CASITGGREQFF
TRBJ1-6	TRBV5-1	CASSTGQGDNSPLHF
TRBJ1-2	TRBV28	CAVTGGWDGYTF
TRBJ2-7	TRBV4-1	CASSQEIGGTQYF
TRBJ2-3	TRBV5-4	CASSLAGGDTQYF
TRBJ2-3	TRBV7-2	CASSLGQGKEGTDTQYF
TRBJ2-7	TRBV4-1	CASSHGQGAYEQYF
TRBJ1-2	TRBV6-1	CASSDPGGYGYTF
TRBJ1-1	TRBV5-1	CASSPGGTQGIGATEAFF
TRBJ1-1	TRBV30	CAWSVRGEAFF
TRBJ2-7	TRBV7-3	CASSATGTGEQYF
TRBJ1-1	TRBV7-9	CASSLALGQGNTEAFF
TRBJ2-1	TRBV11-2	CASSLSDSSYNEQFF
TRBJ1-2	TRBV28	CASTQTPGGGYGYTF